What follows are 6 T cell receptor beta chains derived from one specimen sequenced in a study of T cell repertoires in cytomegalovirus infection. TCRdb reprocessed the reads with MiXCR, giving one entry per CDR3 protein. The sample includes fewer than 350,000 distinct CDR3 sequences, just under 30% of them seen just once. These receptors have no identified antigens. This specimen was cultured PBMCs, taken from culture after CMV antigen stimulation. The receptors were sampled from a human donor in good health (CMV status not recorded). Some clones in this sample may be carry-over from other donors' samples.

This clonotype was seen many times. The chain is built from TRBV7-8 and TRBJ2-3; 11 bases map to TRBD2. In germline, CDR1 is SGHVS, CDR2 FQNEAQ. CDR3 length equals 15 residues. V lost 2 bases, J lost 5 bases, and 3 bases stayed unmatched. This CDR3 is CASSLSLAGGDTQYF. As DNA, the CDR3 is TGTGCCAGCAGCTTAAGTCTAGCGGGAGGAGATACGCAGTATTTT.

Here the CDR3 reads CASSFSTESPLHF. In nucleotides, the CDR3 is TGTGCCAGCAGTTTTAGTACAGAATCACCCCTCCACTTT. The chain couples TRBV12-3 or TRBV12-4 to TRBJ1-6; no definite D call. The CDR3 covers 13 residues. The ends were cut back, 3 bases at V and 10 bases at J, with 10 bases in the middle.

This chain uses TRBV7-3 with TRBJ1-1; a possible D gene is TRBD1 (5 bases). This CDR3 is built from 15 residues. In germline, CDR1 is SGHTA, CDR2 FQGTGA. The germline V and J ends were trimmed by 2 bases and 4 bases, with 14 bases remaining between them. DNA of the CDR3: TGTGCCAGCAGCTTAGGGGCAGATACGGGCACTGAAGCTTTCTTT. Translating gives CASSLGADTGTEAFF.

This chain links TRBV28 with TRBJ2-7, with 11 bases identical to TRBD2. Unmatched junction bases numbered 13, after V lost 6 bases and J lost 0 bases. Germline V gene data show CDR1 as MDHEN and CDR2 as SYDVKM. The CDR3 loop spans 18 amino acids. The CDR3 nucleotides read TGTGCCAGCAGCCCCCATCGGCTAACTAGCGGGAGCTCCTACGAGCAGTACTTC. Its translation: CASSPHRLTSGSSYEQYF.

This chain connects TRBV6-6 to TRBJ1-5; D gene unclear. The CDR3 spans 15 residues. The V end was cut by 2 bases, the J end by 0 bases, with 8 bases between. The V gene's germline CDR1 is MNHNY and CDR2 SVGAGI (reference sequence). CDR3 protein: CASSYREDSNQPQHF. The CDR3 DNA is TGTGCCAGCAGTTACAGGGAAGATAGCAATCAGCCCCAGCATTTT.

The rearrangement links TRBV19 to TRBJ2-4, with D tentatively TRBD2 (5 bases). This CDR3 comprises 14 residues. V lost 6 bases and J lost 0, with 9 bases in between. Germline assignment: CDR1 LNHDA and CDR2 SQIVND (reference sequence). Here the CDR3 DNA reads TGTGCCAGTAGGCCCGGGATAGCCAAAAACATTCAGTACTTC. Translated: CASRPGIAKNIQYF.